This T cell receptor (beta chain) appears in the sequencing data of a study of regulatory T cells in long-lasting Graves disease. Study-level results: Patients whose Graves' disease persisted exhibited lower TCR diversity than those newly diagnosed.

CDR1 is SGHTA, CDR2 FQGNSA, per germline. CDR3 length: 15 amino acids. V shed 5 bases and J shed 3 bases, with 14 bases lying between them. Relying on iRepertoire HTBI primers and Arm-PCR of CDR3 regions, the team built TCR beta libraries. Methods used by the authors: The study identified 62 TRBV and some 15 TRBJ segments across samples. MiXCR, run by TCRdb on the multiplex PCR reads, gives a single entry per CDR3 protein. TCRdb, not the original authors, processed these V and J calls. Of almost 350,000 distinct CDR3 sequences listed, around a fifth are singletons. The time point denotes: persistent/refractory GD, antithyroid drugs over 5 years with positive TRAb. Construction of the TCR library relied on RNA isolated from PBMCs. Diagnosis followed American Thyroid Association guidelines for Graves' disease. EDTA tubes were used for drawing around 9 milliliters of peripheral blood. As regards this clonotype: Its target is not known.

This clonotype originated in a female donor with Graves disease. The sequencing here drew on peripheral blood mononuclear cells (PBMCs), taken when the disease was refractory, from a patient treated with antithyroid drugs. V is TRBV7-2 and J is TRBJ2-1, with D possibly TRBD2 on 6 matching bases. DNA of the CDR3: TGTGCCAGCAGCGTTAGTAGCGGCCACTACAATGAGCAGTTCTTC. This gives the protein CASSVSSGHYNEQFF.